The 29 T cell receptor beta chains given below trace back to one sample, sequenced in a study of human T cells and chemical hapten exposure. Time point specified: pre-sensitization, week 0. Treatment here: therapeutic diphenylcyclopropenone sensitization with weekly scalp DPC. A single record per CDR3 protein comes from TCRdb applying MiXCR to the RACE reads. The table has more than 75,000 distinct CDR3 sequences, roughly a tenth seen once; the top ten hold approximately 3.8%. The sequenced sample was whole blood, obtained in connection with sensitization to the hapten diphenylcyclopropenone (DPC). The source of these receptors is a middle-aged woman with alopecia areata. Some clones in this sample may be carry-over from other donors' samples.

This clonotype was seen at least ten times. The chain uses TRBV24-1 and TRBJ2-2; TRBD2 matches at 8 bases. The CDR3 totals 17 residues. The trim removed 9 bases at V and 0 bases at J, leaving 11 bases unmatched. Germline CDR1 and CDR2: KGHDR and SFDVKD. The CDR3 here is CATQRGGTPANTGELFF. CDR3 DNA: TGTGCCACCCAGCGCGGGGGGACACCAGCGAACACCGGGGAGCTGTTTTTT.

This clonotype has a count of ten or more. The rearrangement joins TRBV28 to TRBJ2-5; the D gene is possibly TRBD2 (6 bases). This CDR3 is 15 amino acids long. Germline CDR1 reads MDHEN; CDR2 reads SYDVKM. V shed 8 bases and J shed 1 base, with 17 bases lying between them. The CDR3 spells CASLSFSAGQETQYF. For the CDR3, the DNA is TGTGCCAGCCTCAGTTTCTCAGCGGGCCAAGAGACCCAGTACTTC.

In its sample, this clonotype was seen many times. The chain is built from TRBV28 and TRBJ2-7, with TRBD2 matching 10 bases. This CDR3 spans 15 amino acids. CDR1 is MDHEN, CDR2 SYDVKM, per germline. The V gene end was trimmed by 5 bases and the J gene end by 2 bases; junction bases not matched to a gene: 6. The DNA for the CDR3 is TGTGCCAGCAGTGTGGGACTAGCGCGTACCTACGAGCAGTACTTC. Its protein is CASSVGLARTYEQYF.

Ten or more counts support this clonotype. The chain is built from TRBV11-3 and TRBJ2-5; unclear D gene. There are 14 residues in the CDR3. Deletions cut 1 base from V and 3 bases from J, with 9 bases between. The germline V gene encodes CDR1 SGHNT and CDR2 YENEEA. The CDR3 sequence: CASSLGPGKETQYF. The CDR3 DNA sequence: TGTGCCAGCAGCTTAGGTCCGGGTAAAGAGACCCAGTACTTC.

This clonotype came up a few times. This rearrangement joins TRBV4-3 to TRBJ1-4, with TRBD1 as a possible D gene (6 bases). The CDR3 spans 17 residues. From germline, CDR1 is LGHNA and CDR2 YSLEER. Trimming took off 1 base at V and 6 bases at J, with 18 bases between the two ends. The CDR3 region has the DNA TGCGCCAGCAGCCAAGTGGTCTTGGGGGGCCAAGATGAAAAACTGTTTTTT. Translation: CASSQVVLGGQDEKLFF.

This clonotype was found a few times. The chain couples TRBV4-2 to TRBJ1-4; TRBD1 might be the D (6 bases). This CDR3 is built from 14 residues. Germline-derived CDR1 and CDR2 are LGHNA and YNFKEQ. V was pared by 3 bases and J by 7 bases, with 12 bases between. CDR3 nucleotides: TGTGCCAGCAGCCAGAGGACAGAGGGTGAAAAACTGTTTTTT. Protein product: CASSQRTEGEKLFF.

This sequence joins TRBV11-1 and TRBJ2-1; D possibly corresponds to TRBD2 (6 bases). Germline lookup yields CDR1 SGHAT and CDR2 FQDESV (reference sequence). The CDR3 sequence is 15 residues long. The V end was cut by 0 bases, the J end by 4 bases, with 10 bases between. CDR3 bases: TGTGCCAGCAGCTTAGCGGAGGGATCTTACAATGAGCAGTTCTTC. This encodes CASSLAEGSYNEQFF.

This sequence joins TRBV29-1 and TRBJ2-7, with a weak D call TRBD1 (5 bases). V was cut by 0 bases and J by 4 bases, with 16 bases left in between. CDR3 length: 15 residues. In germline, CDR1 is SQVTM, CDR2 ANQGSEA. The CDR3 spells CSVEDPRAGIYEQYF. CDR3 DNA sequence: TGCAGCGTTGAAGATCCTCGGGCAGGGATTTACGAGCAGTACTTC.

This clonotype was counted many times. This chain joins TRBV12-3 or TRBV12-4 and TRBJ1-2; D not resolved. There are 13 residues in the CDR3. Trimming pared 1 base from V and 8 bases from J, leaving 11 bases between. The CDR3 protein is CASSLGLWWGYTF. The CDR3 DNA sequence: TGTGCCAGCAGTTTAGGGCTTTGGTGGGGCTACACCTTC.

About this clonotype: This may stem from a read error, because a much larger clone lies one nucleotide away. V and J are TRBV28 and TRBJ2-6; 9 bases match TRBD1. Germline-derived CDR1 and CDR2 are MDHEN and SYDVKM. The V gene end was trimmed by 5 bases and the J gene end by 0 bases; junction bases not matched to a gene: 5. CDR3 length equals 17 residues. DNA for the CDR3: TGTGCCAGCAGTATAGGGACAGGGCCCTCTGGGGCCAACGTCCTGACTTTC. Its protein product is CASSIGTGPSGANVLTF. The variable domain in full, completed from reference TRBV28 and TRBJ2-6, reads DVKVTQSSRYLVKRTGEKVFLECVQDMDHENMFWYRQDPGLGLRLIYFSYDVKMKEKGDIPEGYSVSREKKERFSLILESASTNQTSMYLCASSIGTGPSGANVLTFGAGSRLTVL.

This clonotype has just a few counts. The chain has TRBV14 and TRBJ1-2; D call uncertain. The V end was cut by 2 bases, the J end by 0 bases, with 4 bases between. CDR1 is SGHDN and CDR2 is FVKESK in the germline V gene. The CDR3 has 13 amino acids. The CDR3 bases are TGTGCCAGCAGCCAACAGTCTAACTATGGCTACACCTTC. Amino acids: CASSQQSNYGYTF.

This clonotype was recorded many times. The chain carries TRBV5-1 and TRBJ2-2; D might be TRBD1 (6 bases). This CDR3 contains 14 residues. Germline V gives CDR1 SGHRS, CDR2 YFSETQ. Trimming stripped 1 base from V and 4 bases from J, with 8 bases between. The CDR3 DNA follows: TGCGCCAGCAGCTTGACAGGGCCCACCGGGGAGCTGTTTTTT. This translates into CASSLTGPTGELFF.

This clonotype was observed many times. This rearrangement joins TRBV5-4 to TRBJ1-2, with 8 bases aligning to TRBD1. This CDR3 has 13 amino acids. CDR1 and CDR2 (germline): SGHNT, YYREEE (reference sequence). Losses at the gene ends were 4 bases for V and 2 bases for J; bases not matched to a gene: 1. CDR3 nucleotide sequence: TGTGCCAGCAGCAGGACAGGGAACTATGGCTACACCTTC. As protein: CASSRTGNYGYTF.

In its sample, this clonotype was seen once. A read error may be the cause here, since a much bigger clone is one base away. The CDR3 does not end in the conserved phenylalanine or tryptophan, so this is likely a read error. The chain has TRBV19 and TRBJ1-2; a possible D gene is TRBD1 (5 bases). The CDR3 covers 14 residues. From germline, CDR1 is LNHDA and CDR2 SQIVND (reference sequence). Trimming took 5 bases from V and 6 from J, leaving 16 bases between them. CDR3 in amino acids: CASSSPGTNNGYTY. In DNA form, the CDR3 reads TGTGCCAGTAGTTCCCCCGGGACGAATAATGGCTACACCTAC.

The rearrangement uses TRBV29-1 and TRBJ1-2, with D unresolved. The V gene lost 2 bases and the J gene lost 6 bases, with 7 bases spanning the gap. This CDR3 has 11 residues. Germline CDR1 is SQVTM and CDR2 is ANQGSEA. This chain's CDR3 is CSVEQRDGYTF. The CDR3 DNA reads as TGCAGCGTTGAACAGAGAGATGGCTACACCTTC.

This clonotype was found many times. The chain links TRBV7-2 to TRBJ1-2; tentatively, D is TRBD1 (6 bases). There are 13 residues in the CDR3. Trimming took off 7 bases at V and 8 bases at J, with 17 bases between the two ends. The V gene's germline CDR1 is SGHTA and CDR2 FQGNSA. The CDR3 DNA reads TGTGCCAGCACCACCAAAGGGGGTCAGGGCTACACCTTC. This sequence encodes CASTTKGGQGYTF.

This clonotype appeared many times. The chain couples TRBV6-2 or TRBV6-3 to TRBJ1-5; D is possibly TRBD1 (5 bases). The CDR3 sequence is 15 residues long. Germline-derived CDR1 and CDR2 are MNHEY and SVGEGT. The ends were cut back, 2 bases at V and 6 bases at J, with 14 bases in the middle. In DNA form, the CDR3 reads TGTGCCAGCAGTTACGGGGCAGGGCCGGCTCAGCCCCAGCATTTT. Translating gives CASSYGAGPAQPQHF.

V gene TRBV7-2 combines with J gene TRBJ2-7; D may correspond to TRBD1 or TRBD2 (5 bases each). The CDR3 extends over 14 amino acids. The germline V gene encodes CDR1 SGHTA and CDR2 FQGNSA. The germline V and J ends were trimmed by 1 base and 2 bases, with 9 bases remaining between them. CDR3 loop: CASSLGDGPYEQYF. CDR3 in DNA: TGTGCCAGCAGCTTAGGGGACGGACCCTACGAGCAGTACTTC.

This clonotype was recorded many times. The chain couples TRBV7-9 to TRBJ1-1; 8 bases are shared with TRBD1. CDR1 and CDR2 from the germline V gene are SEHNR and FQNEAQ (reference sequence). There are 16 residues in the CDR3. CDR3 sequence: CAIKTQGATGGTEAFF. DNA for the CDR3: TGTGCTATAAAAACGCAGGGGGCCACCGGGGGCACTGAAGCTTTCTTT.

Many counts were recorded for this clonotype. The chain joins TRBV5-1 to TRBJ1-1; 8 bases map to TRBD1. This CDR3 is 14 amino acids long. The V gene end was trimmed by 3 bases and the J gene end by 1 base; junction bases not matched to a gene: 2. CDR1 and CDR2 (germline): SGHRS, YFSETQ. This CDR3 is CASSWGTGNTEAFF. The CDR3 DNA follows: TGCGCCAGCAGCTGGGGGACAGGGAACACTGAAGCTTTCTTT.

This clonotype was seen many times. The V call is TRBV7-2, the J call TRBJ1-1; weak D call: TRBD1 (5 bases). The CDR3 has 15 amino acids. The V end lost 5 bases, the J end lost 7 bases, and 20 bases lay between the germline ends. Looked up from germline, CDR1 is SGHTA and CDR2 is FQGNSA. The CDR3 nucleotides are TGTGCCAGCAGCCTCCGTAGGGGAGGGTGGAGTGAAGCTTTCTTT. Translation gives CASSLRRGGWSEAFF.

In this sample, this clonotype turned up many times. J is TRBJ2-1 and V is TRBV3-1; 9 nucleotides line up with TRBD2. Germline CDR1 and CDR2: LGHDT and YNNKEL (reference sequence). This CDR3 is 17 amino acids long. The J segment lost 6 bases and the V segment lost 0 bases, leaving 9 bases of the junction unmatched. The CDR3 sequence: CASSQDLPAGGSNEQFF. CDR3 DNA sequence: TGTGCCAGCAGCCAAGATCTCCCAGCGGGGGGAAGCAATGAGCAGTTCTTC.

This clonotype was counted many times. The chain couples TRBV11-2 to TRBJ2-4; 9 positions match TRBD2. The CDR3 loop spans 15 amino acids. From germline, CDR1 is SGHAT and CDR2 FQNNGV. V trimming: 3 bases; J trimming: 5 bases; junction bases outside the gene matches: 5. The CDR3 sequence: CASSFIAGAQNIQYF. The CDR3 DNA follows: TGTGCCAGCAGCTTTATAGCGGGGGCCCAAAACATTCAGTACTTC.

This clonotype was seen ten or more times. The chain links TRBV30 to TRBJ1-6, with 8 bases that match TRBD1. CDR1 and CDR2 (germline): GTSNPN, SVGIG (reference sequence). The CDR3 runs 16 residues. V lost 2 bases, J lost 4 bases, and 7 bases stayed unmatched. CDR3 protein: CAWSIGQGIYNSPLHF. The CDR3 DNA is TGTGCCTGGAGTATCGGACAGGGAATTTATAATTCACCCCTCCACTTT. Full variable domain (missing parts from reference TRBV30 and TRBJ1-6): SQTIHQWPATLVQPVGSPLSLECTVEGTSNPNLYWYRQAAGRGLQLLFYSVGIGQISSEVPQNLSASRPQDRQFILSSKKLLLSDSGFYLCAWSIGQGIYNSPLHFGNGTRLTVT.

This clonotype was seen a handful of times. The J gene is TRBJ2-2, the V gene TRBV7-2; D is perhaps TRBD2 (7 bases). Trimming stripped 3 bases from V and 4 bases from J, with 15 bases between. Germline V lookup: CDR1 SGHTA, CDR2 FQGNSA. The CDR3 covers 16 residues. The CDR3 nucleotides read TGTGCCAGCAGCTTTATGAGGGGGGGACCCACCGGGGAGCTGTTTTTT. Translating gives CASSFMRGGPTGELFF.

This clonotype was found a few times. The rearrangement uses TRBV6-2 or TRBV6-3 and TRBJ2-1; 12 bases map to TRBD2. With V trimmed by 7 bases and J by 7 bases, 8 bases remained unmatched. The V gene's germline CDR1 is MNHEY and CDR2 SVGEGT. This CDR3 has 15 amino acids. In DNA, the CDR3 is TGTGCCAGCATCCCTAGCGGGGGGGGTGGTAATGAGCAGTTCTTC. Protein: CASIPSGGGGNEQFF.

The sample holds many counts of this clonotype. V gene TRBV27 combines with J gene TRBJ2-2; D unresolved. The CDR3 length is 13 residues. The V gene lost 1 base and the J gene lost 6 bases, with 6 bases spanning the gap. CDR1 and CDR2 (germline): MNHEY, SMNVEV (reference sequence). The CDR3 loop is CASSLYSAGELFF. The DNA of the CDR3 is TGTGCCAGCAGTTTATATAGTGCCGGGGAGCTGTTTTTT.

This clonotype has a handful of counts. This chain joins TRBV7-2 and TRBJ2-7, with D tentatively TRBD1 (6 bases). Germline CDR1 SGHTA, CDR2 FQGNSA. The CDR3 is made up of 13 amino acids. The germline V and J ends were trimmed by 6 bases and 3 bases, with 12 bases remaining between them. The CDR3 spells CASSHPTGYEQYF. CDR3 nucleotides: TGTGCCAGCAGTCATCCGACAGGCTACGAGCAGTACTTC.

This clonotype was seen many times. This chain uses TRBV6-5 with TRBJ2-7; 7 bases align to TRBD1. The V and J ends lost 6 bases and 3 bases, in that order; junction bases with no gene match: 5. The germline V gene encodes CDR1 MNHEY and CDR2 SVGAGI. The CDR3 loop spans 13 amino acids. CDR3 sequence: CASRHRDSYEQYF. CDR3 sequence (DNA): TGTGCCAGCAGACACCGGGACAGCTACGAGCAGTACTTC.